This T cell receptor beta chain was recorded in a study of regulatory T cells in long-lasting Graves disease. Study background: Patients with new Graves' disease had used antithyroid drugs below 3 months.

Study-wide results and limits: There were preferences for TRBV28, TRBJ1-2 and TRBJ2-5 in persistent disease. Persistent Graves' patients showed less TCR diversity than newly diagnosed ones.

Arm-PCR of CDR3 regions and iRepertoire HTBI primers were the basis on which TCR beta libraries were built. Each CDR3 protein is one row after TCRdb ran MiXCR on the multiplex PCR reads. The sample lists 500,000 or so distinct CDR3 sequences, 12% to 15% seen once, with approximately 19% in the top ten. Only a few counts were recorded for this clonotype. What it recognizes is unknown. Indicated time point: newly diagnosed GD, antithyroid drugs for less than 3 months. PBMCs were the source of the RNA used for TCR sequencing. Germline V CDR1 and CDR2: DFQATT, SNEGSKA (reference sequence). This CDR3 comprises 16 residues. V dropped 6 bases and J dropped 0 bases, with 18 bases sitting between them. These data were also filed under a second study, of T cells in Graves' hyperthyroidism and ophthalmopathy.

The receptor's source is a woman in her forties or fifties with Graves disease. The specimen was peripheral blood mononuclear cells (PBMCs), collected at new diagnosis, from a patient treated with antithyroid drugs. The V and J genes are TRBV20-1 and TRBJ1-5, with D unresolved. CDR3 in DNA: TGCAGTGCCCCACGTTGGGGTGGATATAGCAATCAGCCCCAGCATTTT. Its translation: CSAPRWGGYSNQPQHF.